This TCR beta chain was identified in a study of T cell repertoires in cytomegalovirus infection. Germline values: CDR1 KGHSH, CDR2 LQKENI. CDR3 length: 15 residues. V was shortened by 6 bases and J by 4 bases, with 18 bases between the two germline ends. TCRdb processed the reads anew with MiXCR; each CDR3 protein has one entry. Of 650,000 to 900,000 distinct CDR3 sequences listed, 32% are singletons. Of note for this clonotype: Its antigen remains unknown.

Sequences were derived from cultured CD8+ T cells from PBMCs, sampled from culture after CMV antigen stimulation. The source is a human donor in good health (CMV status not recorded). Some clones in this sample may be carry-over from other donors' samples. The gene calls are TRBV18 and TRBJ1-1; no reliable D call. The chain's CDR3 is CASSLKPMRVTEAFF. The CDR3 bases are TGTGCCAGCTCCCTGAAACCAATGAGGGTCACTGAAGCTTTCTTT. Complete variable domain (other parts from reference TRBV18 and TRBJ1-1): NAGVMQNPRHLVRRRGQEARLRCSPMKGHSHVYWYRQLPEEGLKFMVYLQKENIIDESGMPKERFSAEFPKEGPSILRIQQVVRGDSAAYFCASSLKPMRVTEAFFGQGTRLTVV.